A single sample gave rise to the 27 T cell receptor beta chains below, sequenced in a study of cytomegalovirus exposure and HLA in healthy donors. Amplification used 60 Vbeta primers and 13 Jbeta primers. Clones were sequenced by immunoSEQ multiplex PCR, and TCRdb holds only the in-frame ones, with some missing. The sample holds about 140,000 clones, roughly 65% seen once. Sequencing was done on a sample of PBMCs. Receptors were obtained from a woman in her 30s in good health and CMV-seronegative.

This sequence joins TRBV9 and TRBJ1-6; D remains unclear. Trimming removed 1 base from V and 9 bases from J, with 20 bases in between. The CDR3 has 17 residues. Looked up from germline, CDR1 is SGDLS and CDR2 is YYNGEE. DNA of the CDR3: TGTGCCAGCAGCGTAAGCCCTCGGAGGAATGGTGGTTCACCCCTCCACTTT. Amino acids: CASSVSPRRNGGSPLHF.

The V and J genes are TRBV4-1 and TRBJ2-3; no definite D call. Trimming cost V 4 bases and J 0 bases, with 20 bases left between them. Germline loops: CDR1 MGHRA, CDR2 YSYEKL. This CDR3 comprises 18 residues. CDR3 sequence: CASSLPVGGLISTDTQYF. CDR3 DNA sequence: TGCGCCAGCAGCCTCCCGGTAGGTGGGCTGATCAGCACAGATACGCAGTATTTT.

This chain connects TRBV9 to TRBJ2-1; D might be TRBD2 (6 bases). The CDR3 covers 14 residues. Germline CDR1 is SGDLS and CDR2 is YYNGEE. Trimming pared 0 bases from V and 10 bases from J, leaving 14 bases between. As DNA, the CDR3 is TGTGCCAGCAGCGTAGAAACGGGAGCAGGGGAGCAGTTCTTC. This sequence encodes CASSVETGAGEQFF.

The rearrangement links TRBV6-6 to TRBJ1-2; D uncertain. Germline CDR1 MNHNY, CDR2 SVGAGI (reference sequence). V lost 4 bases and J lost 0, with 9 bases in between. The CDR3 has 14 amino acids. The CDR3 nucleotides read TGTGCCAGCAGTTCGGGGATTTCTAACTATGGCTACACCTTC. Protein: CASSSGISNYGYTF.

This clone was counted a few times. The chain carries TRBV27 and TRBJ2-7, with TRBD2 matching 12 bases. Unmatched junction bases numbered 1, after V lost 5 bases and J lost 5 bases. In germline, CDR1 is MNHEY, CDR2 SMNVEV (reference sequence). This CDR3 region has 13 residues. CDR3 coding DNA: TGTGCCAGCAGTAGGACTAGCGGGGACGAGCAGTACGTC. It specifies CASSRTSGDEQYV.

This chain connects TRBV6-6 to TRBJ2-1; 8 bases map to TRBD1. The CDR3 contains 15 residues. Germline V gene data show CDR1 as MNHNY and CDR2 as SVGAGI (reference sequence). The V segment lost 6 bases and the J segment 7 bases; nucleotides outside the gene matches: 11. The CDR3 DNA reads as TGTGCCAGCAGACACCGGGACAGGTGGAAAAATGAGCAGTTCTTC. Its protein product is CASRHRDRWKNEQFF.

This clone occurred a few times. CDR3 protein: CASSNPSYPSGGACEQFF. The CDR3 DNA reads as TGTGCCAGCAGTAACCCTTCGTACCCTAGCGGGGGGGCTTGTGAGCAGTTCTTC. The gene calls are TRBV6-7 and TRBJ2-1, with TRBD2 matching over 12 bases. TRBV6-7 is given ORF status, its function remaining uncertain. The CDR3 is 18 amino acids. V shed 5 bases, J shed 9 bases, and the junction held 17 bases outside the gene matches.

The rearrangement uses TRBV28 and TRBJ2-2, with 12 nucleotides matching TRBD1. Trimming cost V 6 bases and J 7 bases; bases outside gene matches: 18. Germline lookup yields CDR1 MDHEN and CDR2 SYDVKM. The CDR3 is 19 amino acids. Here the CDR3 reads CASSYQGTGGLSGLGELFF. The CDR3 region has the DNA TGTGCCAGCAGCTACCAAGGGACAGGGGGCTTGTCGGGCCTCGGGGAGCTGTTTTTT.

CDR3 nucleotide sequence: TGCGCCAGCAGCTTGGGACCACAGGGGTCCTTGTATCAAAAACTGTTTTTT. Protein: CASSLGPQGSLYQKLFF. This chain joins TRBV5-1 and TRBJ1-4, with 7 bases fitting TRBD1. V lost 0 bases to trimming and J lost 9 bases; unmatched junction nucleotides: 14. There are 17 residues in the CDR3. Germline CDR1 is SGHRS and CDR2 is YFSETQ.

This chain links TRBV6-1 with TRBJ2-7; D is unclear. Germline V gene lookup returns CDR1 MNHNS and CDR2 SASEGT. The CDR3 loop spans 14 amino acids. CDR3 in DNA: TGTGCCAGCAGTGAAGACTTAACTCGTGCGAGCGAGTGGGTC. Protein product: CASSEDLTRASEWV.

This clone has a single count. The rearrangement links TRBV7-3 to TRBJ2-1, with 7 bases matching TRBD2. Germline V CDR1 and CDR2: SGHTA, FQGTGA. Unmatched junction bases numbered 3, after V lost 2 bases and J lost 2 bases. The length of the CDR3 is 15 residues. The CDR3 sequence is CASSLSGLTYNEQFF. The DNA of the CDR3 is TGTGCCAGCAGCTTATCGGGACTAACCTACAATGAGCAGTTCTTC. The full variable domain, rest sourced from reference TRBV7-3 and TRBJ2-1, is GAGVSQTPSNKVTEKGKYVELRCDPISGHTALYWYRQSLGQGPEFLIYFQGTGAADDSGLPNDRFFAVRPEGSVSTLKIQRTERGDSAVYLCASSLSGLTYNEQFFGPGTRLTVL.

The V gene is TRBV7-9, the J gene TRBJ1-4; D may be TRBD1 (6 bases). The CDR3 has 16 residues. V lost 4 bases, J lost 8 bases, and 20 bases lay in between. Germline V gene sequence: CDR1 SEHNR, CDR2 FQNEAQ (reference sequence). The CDR3: CASSYGTRDGLEKLFF. The CDR3 bases are TGTGCCAGCAGCTACGGGACAAGGGACGGGTTGGAAAAACTGTTTTTT.

CDR3 sequence: CASSIDKEETQYF. CDR3 in DNA: TGTGCCAGTAGTATAGACAAGGAGGAGACCCAGTACTTC. V gene TRBV19 combines with J gene TRBJ2-5; D not certain. V dropped 0 bases and J dropped 5 bases, with 7 bases sitting between them. The CDR3 is 13 amino acids. Germline-derived CDR1 and CDR2 are LNHDA and SQIVND (reference sequence).

The chain carries TRBV2 and TRBJ2-2, with 8 nucleotides matching TRBD2. This CDR3 region has 14 residues. Germline CDR1 reads SNHLY; CDR2 reads FYNNEI. Unmatched junction bases numbered 6, after V lost 7 bases and J lost 5 bases. The CDR3 is CASTSGGWTGELFF. The CDR3 nucleotides read TGTGCCAGCACTTCGGGAGGGTGGACCGGGGAGCTGTTTTTT.

This clone appeared a few times. This rearrangement joins TRBV4-2 to TRBJ2-1, with TRBD1 identical over 8 bases. Per the germline V gene, CDR1 is LGHNA and CDR2 is YNFKEQ. The CDR3 runs 16 residues. Trimming removed 8 bases from V and 5 bases from J; junction bases left unmatched: 14. CDR3 sequence reads: CASRGGLWDRNNEQFF. In nucleotides, the CDR3 is TGTGCCAGCCGTGGGGGTTTATGGGACAGGAACAATGAGCAGTTCTTC.

The J gene is TRBJ2-1, the V gene TRBV2; 8 bases fit TRBD1. Looked up from germline, CDR1 is SNHLY and CDR2 is FYNNEI. The V and J ends lost 4 bases and 3 bases, in that order; junction bases with no gene match: 5. The CDR3 totals 15 residues. CDR3 sequence: CASSAQGAHYNEQFF. The DNA for the CDR3 is TGTGCCAGCAGTGCCCAGGGGGCCCACTACAATGAGCAGTTCTTC. The full variable domain, rest sourced from reference TRBV2 and TRBJ2-1, is EPEVTQTPSHQVTQMGQEVILRCVPISNHLYFYWYRQILGQKVEFLVSFYNNEISEKSEIFDDQFSVERPDGSNFTLKIRSTKLEDSAMYFCASSAQGAHYNEQFFGPGTRLTVL.

The genes are TRBV15 and TRBJ2-1; D possibly corresponds to TRBD2 (6 bases). This CDR3 has 18 amino acids. V shed 1 base and J shed 5 bases, with 21 bases lying between them. Germline V gene sequence: CDR1 LNHNV, CDR2 YYDKDF (reference sequence). The CDR3 spells CATSRARGSSGTHNEQFF. In nucleotides, the CDR3 is TGTGCCACCAGCAGAGCCCGAGGGTCGTCCGGGACTCACAATGAGCAGTTCTTC.

V usage is TRBV29-1 and J usage is TRBJ2-5, with a possible D match to TRBD2 (6 bases). The V end lost 6 bases, the J end lost 4 bases, and 15 bases lay between the germline ends. Germline CDR1 SQVTM, CDR2 ANQGSEA. The CDR3 has 13 amino acids. CDR3 in amino acids: CSVLGGAVETQYF. CDR3 in DNA: TGCAGCGTCTTAGGAGGGGCGGTAGAGACCCAGTACTTC.

This clone came up a few times. V gene TRBV11-2 combines with J gene TRBJ2-5; 9 nucleotides align to TRBD1. The CDR3 extends over 17 amino acids. Germline lookup yields CDR1 SGHAT and CDR2 FQNNGV. With V trimmed by 4 bases and J by 4 bases, 13 bases remained unmatched. CDR3 amino acids: CASSSLQQGAGGETQYF. The CDR3 DNA sequence: TGTGCCAGCAGCTCTCTTCAACAGGGGGCCGGAGGAGAGACCCAGTACTTC.

The chain carries TRBV7-2 and TRBJ2-5; 7 bases align to TRBD2. V lost 5 bases and J lost 5; bases outside the gene matches: 11. From germline, CDR1 is SGHTA and CDR2 FQGNSA. The CDR3 is made up of 15 amino acids. This chain's CDR3 is CASSPGGTQRETQYF. The DNA of the CDR3 is TGTGCCAGCAGCCCCGGGGGGACTCAGAGGGAGACCCAGTACTTC.

This clone turned up a few times. The chain has TRBV5-1 and TRBJ2-3; 8 positions agree with TRBD1. The V segment lost 1 base and the J segment 7 bases; nucleotides outside the gene matches: 8. Germline lookup yields CDR1 SGHRS and CDR2 YFSETQ. The CDR3 has 15 amino acids. In nucleotides, the CDR3 is TGCGCCAGCAGCTTGCCGCAGGGGGCCGGTAATACGCAGTATTTT. It specifies CASSLPQGAGNTQYF.

The J gene is TRBJ2-1, the V gene TRBV6-6; 13 bases are a match to TRBD2. The CDR3 runs to 16 residues. The germline V gene has CDR1 MNHNY and CDR2 SVGAGI (reference sequence). V was clipped by 0 bases and J by 7 bases; unmatched bases: 3. CDR3 nucleotides: TGTGCCAGCAGTTACTCGACTAGCGGGAGGAGAAATGAGCAGTTCTTC. It yields the protein CASSYSTSGRRNEQFF.

This chain joins TRBV2 and TRBJ2-4; 11 nucleotides agree with TRBD2. The CDR3 runs to 20 residues. V gave up 0 bases and J gave up 3 bases; unmatched junction bases: 13. The germline V gene encodes CDR1 SNHLY and CDR2 FYNNEI. The CDR3: CASSEAPTSGGLPLKNIQYF. The CDR3 DNA reads TGTGCCAGCAGTGAAGCGCCAACTAGCGGGGGCCTACCTCTCAAAAACATTCAGTACTTC.

Here the CDR3 reads CASSLDAAPDTQYF. CDR3 bases: TGTGCCAGCAGCTTAGATGCGGCGCCAGATACGCAGTATTTT. The chain is built from TRBV7-2 and TRBJ2-3; no reliable D call. V gave up 1 base and J gave up 4 bases, with 9 bases separating them. Germline loops: CDR1 SGHTA, CDR2 FQGNSA. The CDR3 extends over 14 amino acids.

J is TRBJ1-5 and V is TRBV19; 8 nucleotides agree with TRBD1. Germline CDR1 reads LNHDA; CDR2 reads SQIVND (reference sequence). CDR3 length: 14 residues. V lost 7 bases to trimming and J lost 7 bases; unmatched junction nucleotides: 9. The CDR3 spells CASTIRGQEQPQHF. The DNA of the CDR3 is TGTGCCAGTACCATCAGGGGGCAGGAACAGCCCCAGCATTTT.

There are a few counts of this clone. The CDR3 sequence is CSAQTDSNQPQHF. CDR3 DNA: TGCAGCGCCCAGACAGATAGCAATCAGCCCCAGCATTTT. V is TRBV29-1 and J is TRBJ1-5; D may be TRBD1 (5 bases). CDR3 length: 13 residues. Germline V gene sequence: CDR1 SQVTM, CDR2 ANQGSEA. The ends were cut back, 7 bases at V and 0 bases at J, with 10 bases in the middle.

This clone was counted between two and nine times. The rearrangement joins TRBV9 to TRBJ2-3, with D possibly being TRBD2 (6 bases). The CDR3 sequence is 16 residues long. Germline CDR1 and CDR2: SGDLS and YYNGEE. Trimming took 4 bases from V and 4 from J, leaving 19 bases between them. The CDR3 sequence is CASSFRTGDGADTQYF. The CDR3 nucleotides read TGTGCCAGCAGCTTTAGAACGGGGGATGGGGCAGATACGCAGTATTTT.